This T cell receptor beta chain was observed in a study of quantifying T cell responses using KT2 cells. Study background: TCR alpha and beta constant-region primers primed reverse transcription of RNA.

Study-wide findings and caveats: At about one KT2 cell per 100,000 PBMC, KT2 sequences were still detected. Counts of KT2 alpha and beta sequences rose linearly with the number of KT2 cells added.

This clonotype was seen more than once but under ten times. The antigen remains undetermined. Germline-derived CDR1 and CDR2 are MNHEY and SMNVEV (reference sequence). The CDR3 consists of 13 residues. V lost 6 bases and J 7 bases, leaving 15 bases between the germline ends. The cDNA 3' end received a ligated oligonucleotide with a UMI. The first PCR ran around 4 cycles with an equimolar RC1.1 and RC1.2 beta primer mix. Separate processing of TCR alpha and beta chains began at the second PCR. Each CDR3 protein is one row after TCRdb ran MiXCR on the UMI-ligation and nested PCR reads. The sample contains 25,000 to 40,000 distinct CDR3 sequences, over 9% of which appear only once.

The chain employs TRBV27 and TRBJ2-5; no clear D. This receptor was obtained from a human donor. The sequencing input was PBMCs spiked with cells of the T cell clone KT2. The CDR3 sequence is CASSLASGWTQYF. The CDR3 nucleotides read TGTGCCAGCAGCCTGGCCTCCGGATGGACCCAGTACTTC.